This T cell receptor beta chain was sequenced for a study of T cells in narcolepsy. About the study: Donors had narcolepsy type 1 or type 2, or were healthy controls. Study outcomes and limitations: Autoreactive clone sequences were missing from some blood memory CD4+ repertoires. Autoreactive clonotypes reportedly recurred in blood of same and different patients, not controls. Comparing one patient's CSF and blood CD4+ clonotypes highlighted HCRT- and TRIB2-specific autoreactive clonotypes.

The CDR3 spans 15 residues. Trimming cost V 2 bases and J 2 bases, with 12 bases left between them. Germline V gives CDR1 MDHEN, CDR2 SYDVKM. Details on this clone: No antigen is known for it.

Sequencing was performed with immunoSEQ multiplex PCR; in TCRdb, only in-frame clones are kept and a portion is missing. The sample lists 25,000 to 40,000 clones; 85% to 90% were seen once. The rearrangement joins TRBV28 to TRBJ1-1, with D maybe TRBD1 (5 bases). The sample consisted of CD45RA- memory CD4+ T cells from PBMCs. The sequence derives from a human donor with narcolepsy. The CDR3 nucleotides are TGTGCCAGCAGTTTAATAGGACACAAAAACACTGAAGCTTTCTTT. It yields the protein CASSLIGHKNTEAFF.